The 17 T cell receptor beta chains in this list originate from one sample, sequenced in a study of blood T cells in healthy people across ages. Together with a sample-barcoded 5' primer, a J-beta primer mix was included in a second PCR lasting about 7 to 12 cycles. Using its own MiXCR run on the 5' RACE reads, TCRdb lists one record per CDR3 protein. The data contain fewer than 900,000 distinct CDR3 sequences, roughly 44% of them singletons. Sequenced: blood. These receptors were obtained from a woman aged 60 to 75 in good health.

This chain joins TRBV7-9 and TRBJ2-3; 7 bases line up with TRBD2. V lost 1 base and J lost 0; bases outside the gene matches: 10. The CDR3 contains 18 residues. Germline V gene data show CDR1 as SEHNR and CDR2 as FQNEAQ (reference sequence). The CDR3 coding sequence is TGTGCCAGCAGCTTAGGGTCTAGCGGAAGTCCTAGCACAGATACGCAGTATTTT. It translates to CASSLGSSGSPSTDTQYF.

This clonotype was recorded a few times. CDR3 DNA sequence: TGTGCCAGCAGTTTAAGCGGGGGGTGGGAGCCCCAGCATTTT. It is translated as CASSLSGGWEPQHF. The chain joins TRBV12-3 or TRBV12-4 to TRBJ1-5, with D tentatively TRBD1 (5 bases). Deletions cut 2 bases from V and 8 bases from J, with 13 bases between. The CDR3 has 14 residues.

Concerning this clonotype: This may stem from a read error, because a much larger clone lies one nucleotide away. The genes are TRBV29-1 and TRBJ2-5; D possibly corresponds to TRBD1 (6 bases). The last part of the DNA fits TRBJ2-7 better; the J call may be wrong. The CDR3 has 13 residues. Germline CDR1 and CDR2: SQVTM and ANQGSEA. DNA of the CDR3: TGCAGCGTTTTTGCAGGGGCATGTAACGAGCAGTACTTC. This codes for CSVFAGACNEQYF.

For this clonotype: One end of the junction varies from germline; a read error may be responsible. The chain uses TRBV5-6 and TRBJ2-4, with D possibly being TRBD1 or TRBD2 (6 bases each). The DNA end is a closer match to TRBJ2-7, so the J assignment may be wrong. This CDR3 comprises 14 residues. Per germline, CDR1 SGHDT and CDR2 YYEEEE. The DNA for the CDR3 is TGTGCTAGCAGCTTGGGGGGAGACAGGTACGAGCAGTACTTC. Its protein product is CASSLGGDRYEQYF.

In its sample, this clonotype was seen a few times. The chain combines TRBV18 with TRBJ2-7, with 11 bases lining up with TRBD2. Germline V lookup: CDR1 KGHSH, CDR2 LQKENI. There are 16 residues in the CDR3. The V segment lost 1 base and the J segment 4 bases; nucleotides outside the gene matches: 6. CDR3: CASSPQGLAASYEQYF. The CDR3 DNA reads as TGTGCCAGCTCACCACAGGGACTAGCGGCGTCGTACGAGCAGTACTTC. Drawing the rest from reference TRBV18 and TRBJ2-7, the complete variable domain is NAGVMQNPRHLVRRRGQEARLRCSPMKGHSHVYWYRQLPEEGLKFMVYLQKENIIDESGMPKERFSAEFPKEGPSILRIQQVVRGDSAAYFCASSPQGLAASYEQYFGPGTRLTVT.

This clonotype was observed a few times. The CDR3 DNA is TGTGCCAGCAGCCAAGTCCGGGGAAATTCACCCCTCCACTTT. Its translation is CASSQVRGNSPLHF. The rearrangement joins TRBV3-1 to TRBJ1-6; D unclear. Trimming took 1 base from V and 7 from J, leaving 8 bases between them. The germline V gene has CDR1 LGHDT and CDR2 YNNKEL (reference sequence). CDR3 size: 14 residues.

This clonotype occurred many times. The CDR3 region has the DNA TGCGCCAGCAGTCAAAGCTCCGGGGACCCCTACGAGCAGTACTTC. This codes for CASSQSSGDPYEQYF. This rearrangement joins TRBV4-1 to TRBJ2-7; perhaps D is TRBD1 or TRBD2 (5 bases each). The CDR3 totals 15 residues. With 6 bases removed from V and 2 bases from J, the gap between germline ends came to 17 bases. The germline V gene encodes CDR1 MGHRA and CDR2 YSYEKL.

This chain links TRBV28 with TRBJ2-5, with D tentatively TRBD1 (6 bases). V was clipped by 5 bases and J by 5 bases, with 12 bases between them. CDR1 MDHEN and CDR2 SYDVKM come from the germline V gene. CDR3 size: 13 residues. CDR3 amino acids: CASSQGTTETQYF. As DNA, the CDR3 is TGTGCCAGCAGTCAGGGGACAACGGAGACCCAGTACTTC.

This clonotype was counted between two and nine times. The chain couples TRBV9 to TRBJ2-4, with D tentatively TRBD1 or TRBD2 (6 bases each). V lost 0 bases and J 6 bases, leaving 16 bases between the germline ends. The germline V gene has CDR1 SGDLS and CDR2 YYNGEE. CDR3 length: 16 residues. The CDR3 protein is CASSVGGAGMGNIQYF. The CDR3 DNA follows: TGTGCCAGCAGCGTAGGGGGGGCCGGGATGGGAAACATTCAGTACTTC.

V is TRBV12-3 or TRBV12-4 and J is TRBJ1-6; 9 positions match TRBD1. V shed 4 bases, J shed 7 bases, and the junction held 5 bases outside the gene matches. The CDR3 is made up of 15 amino acids. CDR3 loop: CASSSPGQGNSPLHF. The CDR3 DNA follows: TGTGCCAGCAGTTCCCCGGGACAGGGAAATTCACCCCTCCACTTT.

This sequence joins TRBV6-6 and TRBJ2-4; D is unclear. The V end was cut by 2 bases, the J end by 12 bases, with 26 bases between. The germline gives CDR1 MNHNY, CDR2 SVGAGI (reference sequence). The CDR3 has 17 amino acids. The DNA of the CDR3 is TGTGCCAGCAGTTACCAGGACGGATCCTTCCCAAAAACATCTCAGTACTTC. Protein product: CASSYQDGSFPKTSQYF.

The CDR3 loop reads CASSADRDGYGYTF. For the CDR3, the DNA is TGTGCCAGCAGCGCAGACCGGGACGGGTATGGCTACACCTTC. This chain uses TRBV11-3 with TRBJ1-2; tentative D call: TRBD1 (5 bases). Germline assignment: CDR1 SGHNT and CDR2 YENEEA. The length of the CDR3 is 14 residues. Trimming removed 5 bases from V and 5 bases from J, with 15 bases in between.

The CDR3 bases are TGTGCCAGCAGCGCCGACCTCGGGACTAGCCTAGGGCATGAGCAGTTCTTC. Protein sequence: CASSADLGTSLGHEQFF. This chain links TRBV28 with TRBJ2-1; TRBD2 agrees at 9 bases. The CDR3 covers 17 residues. After removal of 6 bases from V and 8 bases from J, the junction contained 17 bases not matched to a gene. Germline CDR1 is MDHEN and CDR2 is SYDVKM.

The CDR3 loop reads CSARDRLLTEAPLHF. CDR3 nucleotide sequence: TGCAGTGCTAGAGATCGGTTATTGACAGAGGCACCCCTCCACTTT. The chain is built from TRBV20-1 and TRBJ1-6, with D perhaps TRBD1 (5 bases). V was cut by 0 bases and J by 11 bases, with 17 bases left in between. CDR3 length: 15 residues. Germline-derived CDR1 and CDR2 are DFQATT and SNEGSKA (reference sequence).

CDR3 nucleotide sequence: TGTGCCACCAGTGACCCCAGCGGGAGGATCACAGATACGCAGTATTTT. Its protein is CATSDPSGRITDTQYF. The chain uses TRBV24-1 and TRBJ2-3; 9 nucleotides align to TRBD2. With V trimmed by 4 bases and J by 2 bases, 6 bases remained unmatched. Germline V CDR1 and CDR2: KGHDR, SFDVKD. The CDR3 runs to 16 residues.

V is TRBV4-2 and J is TRBJ1-4; TRBD1 agrees at 10 bases. The CDR3 is 18 residues long. The germline gives CDR1 LGHNA, CDR2 YNFKEQ. With 0 bases clipped from V and 4 bases from J, the junction kept 8 bases outside the gene matches. CDR3 residues: CASSQEFGQGGINEKLFF. The CDR3 DNA reads TGTGCCAGCAGCCAAGAGTTCGGACAGGGGGGGATTAATGAAAAACTGTTTTTT.

This clonotype was detected ten times or more. The genes are TRBV7-2 and TRBJ2-3; D is possibly TRBD2 (5 bases). Germline V gives CDR1 SGHTA, CDR2 FQGNSA. Trimming removed 5 bases from V and 5 bases from J, with 8 bases in between. The length of the CDR3 is 12 residues. For the CDR3, the DNA is TGTGCCAGCAGCCCCCGGGGAGATACGCAGTATTTT. It yields the protein CASSPRGDTQYF. The whole variable domain, remainder taken from reference TRBV7-2 and TRBJ2-3, is GAGVSQSPSNKVTEKGKDVELRCDPISGHTALYWYRQSLGQGLEFLIYFQGNSAPDKSGLPSDRFSAERTGGSVSTLTIQRTQQEDSAVYLCASSPRGDTQYFGPGTRLTVL.